This TCR beta chain was observed in a study of shared T cell receptors in the human thymus. Sequencing used immunoSEQ multiplex PCR; TCRdb keeps in-frame clones, though not all of them. The sample consists of approximately 760,000 clones, approximately 85% of them appearing once. Germline CDR1 and CDR2: SGHRS and YFSETQ. The CDR3 consists of 16 residues. Trimming removed 4 bases from V and 0 bases from J; junction bases left unmatched: 7. This clone occurred a few times. The same specimen was also included in a second study, on human thymus T cells.

Sequencing was carried out using thymocytes. This chain joins TRBV5-1 and TRBJ1-1; TRBD1 aligns across 9 bases. The receptor's source is a girl under three years old with a congenital heart defect. Here the CDR3 DNA reads TGCGCCAGCAGCATACCGACAGGGGGTATGAACACTGAAGCTTTCTTT. This codes for CASSIPTGGMNTEAFF. Full variable domain (missing parts from reference TRBV5-1 and TRBJ1-1): KAGVTQTPRYLIKTRGQQVTLSCSPISGHRSVSWYQQTPGQGLQFLFEYFSETQRNKGNFPGRFSGRQFSNSRSEMNVSTLELGDSALYLCASSIPTGGMNTEAFFGQGTRLTVV.